The 5 T cell receptor beta chains below all came from one sample that was sequenced in a study of blood T cell repertoires in COVID-19. The method was immunoSEQ multiplex PCR; TCRdb's version includes in-frame clones alone and lacks a portion of them. The sample carries about 200,000 clones, almost 90% recorded once. The sequenced material came from peripheral blood. The receptors derive from a man younger than 35 with active or convalescent COVID-19.

J is TRBJ1-4 and V is TRBV5-8, with D uncertain. V was pared by 7 bases and J by 8 bases, with 24 bases between. Germline CDR1 SGHTS, CDR2 YDEGEE. The CDR3 runs 16 residues. The CDR3 sequence is CASGSNIRRRAEKLFF. In DNA, the CDR3 is TGTGCCAGCGGCTCAAACATCAGGAGGCGGGCCGAAAAACTGTTTTTT.

This chain joins TRBV6-5 and TRBJ2-3, with TRBD2 matching 7 bases. Germline V gene sequence: CDR1 MNHEY, CDR2 SVGAGI. Germline trimming cut 6 bases from V and 2 bases from J; bases unmatched to any gene: 2. CDR3 size: 13 residues. The CDR3 DNA follows: TGTGCCAGCAGCCGACTAGCCACAGATACGCAGTATTTT. Its translation: CASSRLATDTQYF.

The chain couples TRBV5-1 to TRBJ2-7; tentatively, D is TRBD2 (6 bases). Germline CDR1 and CDR2: SGHRS and YFSETQ. This CDR3 is built from 14 residues. V gave up 0 bases and J gave up 4 bases, with 11 bases separating them. The CDR3 nucleotides are TGCGCCAGCAGCTTGGGTCAGGGAGGATACGAGCAGTACTTC. Translated: CASSLGQGGYEQYF.

This clone was seen just once. This chain uses TRBV13 with TRBJ2-1; D remains ambiguous. CDR1 is PRHDT and CDR2 is FYEKMQ in the germline V gene (reference sequence). This CDR3 spans 16 amino acids. The V end lost 5 bases, the J end lost 5 bases, and 19 bases lay between the germline ends. As DNA, the CDR3 is TGTGCCAGCAGCCCTTCGCCTAGGAGCGTCCACAATGAGCAGTTCTTC. Amino acids: CASSPSPRSVHNEQFF. The full variable domain, in which reference TRBV13 and TRBJ2-1 provide the parts outside the CDR3, is AAGVIQSPRHLIKEKRETATLKCYPIPRHDTVYWYQQGPGQDPQFLISFYEKMQSDKGSIPDRFSAQQFSDYHSELNMSSLELGDSALYFCASSPSPRSVHNEQFFGPGTRLTVL.

V and J are TRBV4-3 and TRBJ2-1; TRBD1 is a possible D gene (6 bases). Germline V gives CDR1 LGHNA, CDR2 YSLEER. Trimming left V 0 bases short and J 2 bases short, with 8 bases between. The CDR3 is made up of 15 amino acids. DNA of the CDR3: TGCGCCAGCAGCCAAGAGGGGGCCACCTACAATGAGCAGTTCTTC. This translates into CASSQEGATYNEQFF.